Detailed here is one T cell receptor (beta chain). The ends were cut back, 1 base at V and 1 base at J, with 10 bases in the middle. This CDR3 is 15 amino acids long. Germline CDR1 is LGHNA and CDR2 is YSLEER. The data were obtained in a study of human T cells and chemical hapten exposure. The sample's time point: healthy volunteer bleed at 2 weeks. Unseparated into fractions, whole blood served as the source from which total RNA was extracted. TCRdb re-analysed the RACE reads in MiXCR, keeping a single row per CDR3 protein. The sample records about 130,000 distinct CDR3 sequences, approximately 9.5% being singletons.

This chain joins TRBV4-3 and TRBJ1-1; D perhaps matches TRBD1 (6 bases). Input material: whole blood. The TCR comes from a male donor in good health. Some clones in this sample may be carry-over from other donors' samples. The CDR3 nucleotides are TGCGCCAGCAGCCAAGGTGGGGGCAGGAACACTGAAGCTTTCTTT. Translation gives CASSQGGGRNTEAFF.